The 29 T cell receptor beta chains given below trace back to one sample, sequenced in a study of blood T cell repertoires in COVID-19. Some clones are missing from TCRdb's copy, which holds only in-frame ones; the method was immunoSEQ multiplex PCR. The data hold 200,000 to 250,000 clones, with roughly four fifths observed a single time. Sequences were obtained from PBMCs or T cells enriched from blood (not recorded which). These receptors all stem from a man aged 40-49 years who had recovered from COVID-19.

The chain's CDR3 is CASSITQNYGYTF. In nucleotides, the CDR3 is TGTGCCAGTAGTATCACACAGAACTATGGCTACACCTTC. The chain carries TRBV19 and TRBJ1-2, with D unclear. This CDR3 has 13 amino acids. CDR1 and CDR2 from the germline V gene are LNHDA and SQIVND (reference sequence). V lost 3 bases and J lost 2, with 7 bases in between.

This chain uses TRBV9 with TRBJ1-6; TRBD1 matches at 7 bases. The V and J ends lost 4 bases and 10 bases, in that order; junction bases with no gene match: 2. Germline-derived CDR1 and CDR2 are SGDLS and YYNGEE. This CDR3 has 12 residues. CDR3 bases: TGTGCCAGCAGCCCAGGGGGGTCACCCCTCCACTTT. This codes for CASSPGGSPLHF.

This clone has more than one count but fewer than ten. CDR3 nucleotide sequence: TGTGCCAGCAGACAAACAAGGAGACAGGGTAGCAATCAGCCCCAGCATTTT. This encodes CASRQTRRQGSNQPQHF. This chain uses TRBV2 with TRBJ1-5; 7 nucleotides line up with TRBD1. The junction had 11 bases not matched to a gene; V was cut back by 6 bases and J by 0 bases. The CDR3 is 17 residues long. Germline V gene sequence: CDR1 SNHLY, CDR2 FYNNEI. Looking up the rest from reference TRBV2 and TRBJ1-5 gives the full variable domain: EPEVTQTPSHQVTQMGQEVILRCVPISNHLYFYWYRQILGQKVEFLVSFYNNEISEKSEIFDDQFSVERPDGSNFTLKIRSTKLEDSAMYFCASRQTRRQGSNQPQHFGDGTRLSIL.

V usage is TRBV6-6 and J usage is TRBJ2-7, with 7 nucleotides matching TRBD2. The germline CDR1 and CDR2 sequences are MNHNY and SVGAGI (reference sequence). CDR3 length: 16 residues. V shed 6 bases and J 0 bases; nucleotides not matched to a gene: 11. CDR3 amino acids: CASSQGLGHYSYEQYF. The CDR3 DNA sequence: TGTGCCAGCAGCCAAGGACTAGGGCACTACTCCTACGAGCAGTACTTC.

This clone was detected only once. This chain joins TRBV7-9 and TRBJ2-3; D gene ambiguous. The CDR3 has 11 residues. V lost 5 bases, J lost 5 bases, and 5 bases lay in between. From germline, CDR1 is SEHNR and CDR2 FQNEAQ (reference sequence). The CDR3 sequence is CASSPLDTQYF. CDR3 DNA sequence: TGTGCCAGCAGCCCCCTAGATACGCAGTATTTT.

This chain joins TRBV12-5 and TRBJ1-1, with 9 nucleotides matching TRBD1. The junction had 3 bases not matched to a gene; V was cut back by 3 bases and J by 4 bases. CDR1 and CDR2 (germline): LGHNT, FRNRAP. CDR3 size: 14 residues. Written as DNA, the CDR3 is TGTGCTAGTGGTTTACAGGGGGCCAGCACTGAAGCTTTCTTT. Its translation is CASGLQGASTEAFF.

V usage is TRBV14 and J usage is TRBJ2-7; 10 bases map to TRBD1. The CDR3 totals 15 residues. From germline, CDR1 is SGHDN and CDR2 FVKESK. The junction had 7 bases not matched to a gene; V was cut back by 5 bases and J by 3 bases. For the CDR3, the DNA is TGTGCCAGCAGCTACCTAGGACAGGGGGACTACGAGCAGTACTTC. This translates into CASSYLGQGDYEQYF. Drawing the rest from reference TRBV14 and TRBJ2-7, the complete variable domain is EAGVTQFPSHSVIEKGQTVTLRCDPISGHDNLYWYRRVMGKEIKFLLHFVKESKQDESGMPNNRFLAERTGGTYSTLKVQPAELEDSGVYFCASSYLGQGDYEQYFGPGTRLTVT.

J is TRBJ2-7 and V is TRBV3-1 (or the pseudogene TRBV3-2); TRBD2 might be the D (6 bases). Germline V gene sequence: CDR1 LGHDT, CDR2 YNNKEL (reference sequence). The CDR3 runs 16 residues. Trimming took 3 bases from V and 3 from J, leaving 18 bases between them. The CDR3 DNA is TGTGCCAGCAGCCAGTGGGAGGTGACTGGCGTCTACGAGCAGTACTTC. Translating it yields CASSQWEVTGVYEQYF.

V usage is TRBV6-4 and J usage is TRBJ1-6; D unresolved. The CDR3 runs to 13 residues. From germline, CDR1 is MRHNA and CDR2 SNTAGT. The ends were cut back, 6 bases at V and 6 bases at J, with 9 bases in the middle. In nucleotides, the CDR3 is TGTGCCAGCAGACGGGATTTTAATTCACCCCTCCACTTT. This translates into CASRRDFNSPLHF.

This clone occurred once. The rearrangement links TRBV30 to TRBJ1-5; 9 bases align to TRBD1. V lost 2 bases and J lost 5; bases outside the gene matches: 10. CDR3 length: 16 amino acids. Germline values: CDR1 GTSNPN, CDR2 SVGIG (reference sequence). Written as DNA, the CDR3 is TGTGCCTGGAGTCATTTCCCCCGGACAGGGGATCAGCCCCAGCATTTT. This sequence encodes CAWSHFPRTGDQPQHF.

This sequence joins TRBV6-1 and TRBJ1-2; a possible D gene is TRBD1 (5 bases). CDR1 is MNHNS and CDR2 is SASEGT in the germline V gene. V was pared by 1 base and J by 8 bases, with 17 bases between. The CDR3 has 15 residues. CDR3 loop: CASSEGGFVWLGYTF. Here the CDR3 DNA reads TGTGCCAGCAGTGAAGGGGGCTTTGTCTGGTTGGGCTACACCTTC.

There are many counts of this clone. The chain carries TRBV9 and TRBJ1-6; the D gene is possibly TRBD1 (6 bases). V gave up 3 bases and J gave up 12 bases, with 13 bases separating them. The CDR3 is 13 amino acids. Germline CDR1 reads SGDLS; CDR2 reads YYNGEE. Here the CDR3 reads CASSAQQGLPLHF. The CDR3 DNA follows: TGTGCCAGCAGCGCGCAACAGGGTTTACCCCTCCACTTT.

The CDR3 region has the DNA TGTGCCAGCAGTTACTCGGACGGACAGGGTAGTCTTGGGCAGTACTTC. It codes for CASSYSDGQGSLGQYF. The rearrangement uses TRBV6-5 and TRBJ2-7; TRBD1 matches 8 bases. With 0 bases clipped from V and 9 bases from J, the junction kept 13 bases outside the gene matches. The CDR3 contains 16 residues. The V gene's germline CDR1 is MNHEY and CDR2 SVGAGI.

The V and J genes are TRBV24-1 and TRBJ2-5, with 9 bases identical to TRBD1. This CDR3 comprises 15 residues. With 12 bases clipped from V and 5 bases from J, the junction kept 15 bases outside the gene matches. The germline V gene has CDR1 KGHDR and CDR2 SFDVKD. In nucleotides, the CDR3 is TGTGCCTCCCAGTCGAACAGGGGGCCCGGGGAGACCCAGTACTTC. Residues: CASQSNRGPGETQYF.

This clone came up a few times. The chain is built from TRBV7-9 and TRBJ2-1; D is possibly TRBD2 (5 bases). There are 16 residues in the CDR3. Per germline, CDR1 SEHNR and CDR2 FQNEAQ (reference sequence). V lost 1 base and J 0 bases, leaving 10 bases between the germline ends. This chain's CDR3 is CASSLVVGSSYNEQFF. In DNA, the CDR3 is TGTGCCAGCAGCTTAGTGGTAGGGAGCTCCTACAATGAGCAGTTCTTC.

This clone has only a few counts. V and J are TRBV28 and TRBJ2-3; perhaps TRBD1 as D (6 bases). The V gene's germline CDR1 is MDHEN and CDR2 SYDVKM. This CDR3 contains 15 residues. Trimming cost V 3 bases and J 4 bases, with 14 bases left between them. Here the CDR3 DNA reads TGTGCCAGCAGTTTGTTGGCAGGGGCCTCAGATACGCAGTATTTT. Translating gives CASSLLAGASDTQYF.

The chain links TRBV12-5 to TRBJ2-4, with 9 positions matching TRBD1. The CDR3 has 20 residues. Germline V CDR1 and CDR2: LGHNT, FRNRAP. Trimming removed 4 bases from V and 6 bases from J; junction bases left unmatched: 22. CDR3 loop: CASGSGTGGPSGPRRNIQYF. The CDR3 coding sequence is TGTGCTAGTGGTTCTGGTACAGGGGGCCCCTCAGGCCCAAGACGAAACATTCAGTACTTC.

The gene calls are TRBV5-1 and TRBJ2-7; 9 bases map to TRBD1. Germline trimming cut 0 bases from V and 1 base from J; bases unmatched to any gene: 2. Germline CDR1 SGHRS, CDR2 YFSETQ. The CDR3 is made up of 15 amino acids. The DNA for the CDR3 is TGCGCCAGCAGCTTGGAAGGACAGGGGTCCTACGAGCAGTACTTC. This sequence encodes CASSLEGQGSYEQYF.

This clone was seen a handful of times. This chain uses TRBV5-4 with TRBJ2-1, with 15 bases identical to TRBD2. The CDR3 is 17 amino acids. From germline, CDR1 is SGHNT and CDR2 YYREEE (reference sequence). Trimming took 4 bases from V and 10 from J; bases not matched to a gene: 12. CDR3 in amino acids: CASSRGLAGGPAGEQFF. DNA of the CDR3: TGTGCCAGCAGCCGCGGACTAGCGGGGGGGCCAGCTGGAGAGCAGTTCTTC.

The rearrangement links TRBV15 to TRBJ2-1, with 7 bases lining up with TRBD2. J was trimmed by 8 bases and V by 0 bases; bases with no gene match: 10. The CDR3 runs to 16 residues. In germline, CDR1 is LNHNV, CDR2 YYDKDF (reference sequence). Here the CDR3 reads CATSRDRGGLTYEQFF. CDR3 coding DNA: TGTGCCACCAGCAGAGATAGGGGAGGGCTAACTTATGAGCAGTTCTTC.

The chain carries TRBV30 and TRBJ1-5; TRBD1 aligns across 7 bases. V lost 0 bases, J lost 5 bases, and 1 base stayed unmatched. The CDR3 is 13 amino acids. Germline loops: CDR1 GTSNPN, CDR2 SVGIG (reference sequence). CDR3 nucleotides: TGTGCCTGGAGTGTACAGGGGCATCAGCCCCAGCATTTT. This sequence encodes CAWSVQGHQPQHF.

This clone was seen a single time. The chain carries TRBV9 and TRBJ2-7, with 7 bases that match TRBD2. CDR1 and CDR2 (germline): SGDLS, YYNGEE. Germline trimming cut 0 bases from V and 2 bases from J; bases unmatched to any gene: 5. This CDR3 has 15 amino acids. DNA for the CDR3: TGTGCCAGCAGCGTAGGTTGGGCGGGAGCCTACGAGCAGTACTTC. This codes for CASSVGWAGAYEQYF.

This clone was recorded a few times. The J gene is TRBJ2-3, the V gene TRBV6-5; TRBD1 agrees at 7 bases. The CDR3 runs 14 residues. Germline CDR1 MNHEY, CDR2 SVGAGI. With 10 bases clipped from V and 1 base from J, the junction kept 8 bases outside the gene matches. The CDR3 reads CATKGALGTDTQYF. CDR3 bases: TGTGCCACCAAGGGGGCTCTAGGCACAGATACGCAGTATTTT.

The chain joins TRBV6-5 to TRBJ1-2; D is ambiguous. The ends were cut back, 4 bases at V and 10 bases at J, with 13 bases in the middle. The CDR3 spans 12 residues. Germline V gene sequence: CDR1 MNHEY, CDR2 SVGAGI. CDR3 nucleotides: TGTGCCAGCAGTTGGAGAGGGTCGAACTACACCTTC. Its protein product is CASSWRGSNYTF.

The rearrangement links TRBV5-1 to TRBJ2-2; TRBD1 is a possible D gene (5 bases). V was cut by 2 bases and J by 9 bases, with 11 bases left in between. This CDR3 is 13 amino acids long. From germline, CDR1 is SGHRS and CDR2 YFSETQ. The CDR3 coding sequence is TGCGCCAGCAGCTTAGTCGGACATCGGGAGCTGTTTTTT. The encoded protein is CASSLVGHRELFF.

V and J are TRBV5-1 and TRBJ2-2; D uncertain. The CDR3 spans 13 residues. Trimming left V 0 bases short and J 7 bases short, with 7 bases between. Germline V gene lookup returns CDR1 SGHRS and CDR2 YFSETQ. CDR3 sequence reads: CASSLDPGGELFF. The CDR3 DNA sequence: TGCGCCAGCAGCTTGGATCCCGGCGGGGAGCTGTTTTTT.

This chain connects TRBV3-1 (or the pseudogene TRBV3-2) to TRBJ1-2; possible D gene TRBD1, 5 bases. The CDR3 contains 14 residues. The germline gives CDR1 LGHDT, CDR2 YNNKEL (reference sequence). Trimming left V 0 bases short and J 7 bases short, with 12 bases between. Here the CDR3 DNA reads TGTGCCAGCAGCCAAGAGATAGCGGGGGGTGGCTACACCTTC. As protein: CASSQEIAGGGYTF.

The chain has TRBV19 and TRBJ1-6; the D is unclear. Trimming shortened V by 8 bases and J by 9 bases, and 14 bases separated the two germline ends. CDR1 and CDR2 (germline): LNHDA, SQIVND (reference sequence). CDR3 length equals 13 residues. CDR3 in DNA: TGTGCCAGTTGCGAGGATCGAAGTTCACCCCTCCACTTT. It translates to CASCEDRSSPLHF.

The chain employs TRBV10-3 and TRBJ1-6; 7 nucleotides match TRBD1. The germline CDR1 and CDR2 sequences are ENHRY and SYGVKD. Losses at the gene ends were 4 bases for V and 3 bases for J; bases not matched to a gene: 12. The CDR3 is 18 amino acids. Written as DNA, the CDR3 is TGTGCCATCAGTGGGACAAACAGGGGATTGGTCTATAATTCACCCCTCCACTTT. This translates into CAISGTNRGLVYNSPLHF.